The clone carrying this TCR beta chain was seen once. The CDR3 loop spans 11 amino acids. Germline loops: CDR1 SQVTM, CDR2 ANQGSEA. The V end lost 4 bases, the J end lost 5 bases, and 9 bases lay between the germline ends. Followed longitudinally, the Seattle patients had been enrolled during active infection. In the original workflow: Counts of nucleated cells, estimated from reference gene primer amplification, were obtained. The protocol was immunoSEQ multiplex PCR, while the TCRdb copy is restricted to in-frame clones and leaves out a portion. Clonal size and the V and J genes are those of that table, whereas D and trimming came from the DNA. The sample yields hundreds of thousands of clones, around nine tenths seen once. This sample was taken from a study of blood T cell repertoires in COVID-19. In the study overall: Researchers got acute and convalescent COVID-19 samples from the United States, Italy and Spain.

This TCR derives from a woman in her 70s with COVID-19, enrolled during active disease. V gene TRBV29-1 combines with J gene TRBJ2-7; D unresolved. Sequenced: peripheral blood. The CDR3: CSVVSVDEQYF. In nucleotides, the CDR3 is TGCAGCGTTGTTTCAGTTGACGAGCAGTACTTC.